The following is a T cell receptor beta chain sequence with its context. These data come from a study of cytomegalovirus exposure and HLA in healthy donors. The germline V gene encodes CDR1 SSHAT and CDR2 FNYEAQ (reference sequence). The CDR3 has 13 amino acids. The V segment lost 5 bases and the J segment 2 bases; nucleotides outside the gene matches: 2. Sequenced by immunoSEQ multiplex PCR; TCRdb stores in-frame clones only, minus some. This sample has 150,000 to 200,000 clones, with roughly four fifths found just once. The rearrangement links TRBV7-7 to TRBJ2-5, with 7 bases matching TRBD1. The material sequenced was PBMCs. The receptor was isolated from a woman under 30 in good health and CMV-seropositive. The CDR3 region is CASSGGQQETQYF. The CDR3 DNA follows: TGTGCCAGCAGCGGGGGACAGCAAGAGACCCAGTACTTC. Using reference TRBV7-7 and TRBJ2-5 for the parts outside the CDR3, the full variable domain is GAGVSQSPRYKVTKRGQDVTLRCDPISSHATLYWYQQALGQGPEFLTYFNYEAQPDKSGLPSDRFSAERPEGSISTLTIQRTEQRDSAMYRCASSGGQQETQYFGPGTRLLVL.